The 18 T cell receptor beta chains below were found in one sample sequenced in a study of blood T cell repertoires in COVID-19. Clones were read by immunoSEQ multiplex PCR, and TCRdb kept only the in-frame ones, dropping some. The sample shows about 350,000 clones, 87% of them seen only once. Specimen: PBMCs or T cells enriched from blood (not recorded which). The receptors shown here come from a woman in her twenties or thirties who had recovered from COVID-19.

The chain uses TRBV27 and TRBJ2-3, with 7 bases that match TRBD1. V gave up 5 bases and J gave up 3 bases; unmatched junction bases: 11. The CDR3 sequence is 16 residues long. Germline loops: CDR1 MNHEY, CDR2 SMNVEV (reference sequence). The CDR3: CASSLIKTGWTDTQYF. CDR3 DNA sequence: TGTGCCAGCAGTCTCATTAAGACAGGGTGGACAGATACGCAGTATTTT.

The chain recombines TRBV19 with TRBJ1-5; 9 bases agree with TRBD1. V lost 7 bases, J lost 6 bases, and 10 bases stayed unmatched. CDR1 is LNHDA and CDR2 is SQIVND in the germline V gene (reference sequence). The CDR3 runs 15 residues. In nucleotides, the CDR3 is TGTGCCAGTACCCAGGGACAGGGTAACTTTCAGCCCCAGCATTTT. It is translated as CASTQGQGNFQPQHF.

The table lists this clone with a count of one. CDR3 bases: TGTGCCAGCACCGTCACAGGGAGGGATCAGCCCCAGCATTTT. This translates into CASTVTGRDQPQHF. The rearrangement links TRBV5-8 to TRBJ1-5, with a possible D match to TRBD1 (6 bases). V gave up 6 bases and J gave up 5 bases, with 15 bases separating them. Germline assignment: CDR1 SGHTS and CDR2 YDEGEE. This CDR3 contains 14 residues.

The rearrangement links TRBV7-2 to TRBJ2-5, with D perhaps TRBD2 (5 bases). Germline V gives CDR1 SGHTA, CDR2 FQGNSA. The CDR3 length is 14 residues. V dropped 3 bases and J dropped 5 bases, with 13 bases sitting between them. CDR3 nucleotides: TGTGCCAGCAGCTTTCCGGACTTCGGGGAGACCCAGTACTTC. Translated: CASSFPDFGETQYF.

The V call is TRBV18, the J call TRBJ2-1, with TRBD2 identical over 9 bases. The CDR3 sequence is 18 residues long. V shed 0 bases and J 4 bases; nucleotides not matched to a gene: 10. Per germline, CDR1 KGHSH and CDR2 LQKENI. This CDR3 is CASSPPFRRLAVYNEQFF. CDR3 in DNA: TGTGCCAGCTCACCACCGTTTAGGCGACTAGCGGTATACAATGAGCAGTTCTTC.

This sequence joins TRBV3-1 (or the pseudogene TRBV3-2) and TRBJ2-5; a possible D gene is TRBD2 (5 bases). The germline gives CDR1 LGHDT, CDR2 YNNKEL (reference sequence). This CDR3 is 15 amino acids long. V lost 4 bases, J lost 5 bases, and 17 bases lay in between. Here the CDR3 reads CASSPEVRGWETQYF. The CDR3 nucleotides read TGTGCCAGCAGCCCGGAGGTCCGGGGATGGGAGACCCAGTACTTC.

The gene calls are TRBV2 and TRBJ2-2; 7 bases match TRBD2. This CDR3 is built from 14 residues. Germline loops: CDR1 SNHLY, CDR2 FYNNEI. V was clipped by 4 bases and J by 4 bases; unmatched bases: 3. The CDR3 region is CASSATSFTGELFF. CDR3 nucleotides: TGTGCCAGCAGTGCGACTAGCTTCACCGGGGAGCTGTTTTTT.

The chain combines TRBV19 with TRBJ1-6; D not resolved. V shed 7 bases and J shed 8 bases, with 15 bases lying between them. Per germline, CDR1 LNHDA and CDR2 SQIVND (reference sequence). This CDR3 has 14 residues. The CDR3 DNA sequence: TGTGCCAGTACCGTCAAAGAAGCGGATTCACCCCTCCACTTT. It encodes CASTVKEADSPLHF. Combining the CDR3 with reference TRBV19 and TRBJ1-6 gives the whole variable domain DGGITQSPKYLFRKEGQNVTLSCEQNLNHDAMYWYRQDPGQGLRLIYYSQIVNDFQKGDIAEGYSVSREKKESFPLTVTSAQKNPTAFYLCASTVKEADSPLHFGNGTRLTVT.

Only a few counts were recorded for this clone. V is TRBV7-3 and J is TRBJ1-1, with TRBD1 matching 7 bases. After removal of 3 bases from V and 3 bases from J, the junction contained 1 base not matched to a gene. The CDR3 extends over 13 amino acids. Germline V CDR1 and CDR2: SGHTA, FQGTGA. The CDR3 DNA sequence: TGTGCCAGCAGCTTTACAGGGGACACTGAAGCTTTCTTT. It specifies CASSFTGDTEAFF.

The chain carries TRBV5-1 and TRBJ1-5; TRBD1 is a possible D gene (6 bases). Germline V gene sequence: CDR1 SGHRS, CDR2 YFSETQ. The CDR3 has 15 amino acids. Trimming pared 0 bases from V and 0 bases from J, leaving 7 bases between. This CDR3 is CASSLGDISNQPQHF. For the CDR3, the DNA is TGCGCCAGCAGCTTGGGGGACATTAGCAATCAGCCCCAGCATTTT.

The chain couples TRBV10-2 to TRBJ1-1; D is perhaps TRBD1 (6 bases). V was trimmed by 4 bases and J by 6 bases, leaving 12 bases between them. The CDR3 loop spans 13 amino acids. CDR1 is WSHSY and CDR2 is SAAADI in the germline V gene. The CDR3 sequence is CASSAQQGAEAFF. DNA of the CDR3: TGCGCCAGCAGTGCGCAACAGGGCGCTGAAGCTTTCTTT.

The CDR3 spells CASSKTGRGETEAFF. The CDR3 region has the DNA TGTGCCAGCAGCAAGACAGGCCGGGGGGAAACTGAAGCTTTCTTT. J is TRBJ1-1 and V is TRBV9; TRBD1 might be the D (6 bases). Trimming took off 4 bases at V and 5 bases at J, with 18 bases between the two ends. Germline values: CDR1 SGDLS, CDR2 YYNGEE. The CDR3 spans 15 residues.

This clone appeared a few times. The J gene is TRBJ2-7, the V gene TRBV11-2; 13 positions match TRBD2. Germline V gene data show CDR1 as SGHAT and CDR2 as FQNNGV. This CDR3 comprises 17 residues. The junction had 7 bases not matched to a gene; V was cut back by 0 bases and J by 5 bases. CDR3 region: CASSLEGLAGKANEQYF. CDR3 DNA sequence: TGTGCCAGCAGCTTAGAGGGACTAGCGGGAAAAGCTAACGAGCAGTACTTC.

The V call is TRBV12-3 or TRBV12-4, the J call TRBJ1-1; D not certain. The CDR3 loop spans 13 amino acids. Trimming removed 2 bases from V and 1 base from J, with 5 bases in between. The CDR3, as DNA: TGTGCCAGCAGTTTAAACGGGAACACTGAAGCTTTCTTT. Translating it yields CASSLNGNTEAFF.

This chain uses TRBV19 with TRBJ2-1; TRBD2 agrees at 11 bases. There are 15 residues in the CDR3. The junction had 9 bases not matched to a gene; V was cut back by 7 bases and J by 7 bases. Germline V gives CDR1 LNHDA, CDR2 SQIVND (reference sequence). Here the CDR3 reads CASTAGTSGKNEQFF. The CDR3 nucleotides are TGTGCCAGTACAGCCGGGACTAGCGGAAAAAATGAGCAGTTCTTC.

V gene TRBV4-1 combines with J gene TRBJ1-5; D remains unclear. V lost 5 bases, J lost 6 bases, and 8 bases lay in between. CDR1 and CDR2 (germline): MGHRA, YSYEKL. The CDR3 has 12 residues. The CDR3: CASSSVGQPQHF. The CDR3 nucleotides are TGCGCCAGCAGCTCCGTCGGTCAGCCCCAGCATTTT.

The sample holds a few counts of this clone. The V call is TRBV10-1, the J call TRBJ2-3, with D unclear. Germline V gene lookup returns CDR1 WNHNN and CDR2 SYGVQD (reference sequence). This CDR3 is built from 15 residues. V was pared by 0 bases and J by 1 base, with 8 bases between. The DNA for the CDR3 is TGCGCCAGCAGTGAGTCCCCCCAATGCACAGATACGCAGTATTTT. Protein sequence: CASSESPQCTDTQYF.

J is TRBJ2-6 and V is TRBV2; the match to TRBD1 covers 11 bases. Per germline, CDR1 SNHLY and CDR2 FYNNEI. V shed 6 bases, J shed 2 bases, and the junction held 6 bases outside the gene matches. This CDR3 is 17 amino acids long. CDR3 bases: TGTGCCAGCAGCCGGGACAGGGGGAACACTGGGGCCAACGTCCTGACTTTC. As protein: CASSRDRGNTGANVLTF.